The 22 T cell receptor beta chains reported below all come from one sample, sequenced in a study of T-cell reconstitution after alpha-beta-depleted transplantation in children. Unique molecular identifiers were incorporated during preparation of the TCRbeta library. TCRdb recomputed calls from the PCR reads with MiXCR, one row per CDR3 protein. Among about 610,000 distinct CDR3 sequences listed, about 10% were seen once. Source: PBMCs from the stem cell graft donor, taken from the stem cell graft. Receptors originate from a human donor who donated a stem cell graft to a child with acute myeloid leukemia.

This clonotype appeared a few times. The chain uses TRBV4-1 and TRBJ2-7, with 8 positions matching TRBD1. Germline CDR1 is MGHRA and CDR2 is YSYEKL. With 0 bases clipped from V and 3 bases from J, the junction kept 7 bases outside the gene matches. The CDR3 consists of 16 residues. The CDR3 is CASSQEGDRGIYEQYF. In DNA form, the CDR3 reads TGCGCCAGCAGCCAAGAAGGAGACAGGGGAATCTACGAGCAGTACTTC.

The V call is TRBV5-1, the J call TRBJ2-5; D possibly corresponds to TRBD1 (5 bases). Between the trimmed V and J ends, which lost 0 bases and 5 bases, there was a span of 20 bases. The CDR3 consists of 17 residues. The germline CDR1 and CDR2 sequences are SGHRS and YFSETQ. In DNA, the CDR3 is TGCGCCAGCAGCTTGGCCGGCAGGGTCTTTTTGGGGGAGACCCAGTACTTC. This codes for CASSLAGRVFLGETQYF.

This clonotype came up a few times. The chain uses TRBV7-2 and TRBJ2-7; 8 nucleotides line up with TRBD2. CDR3 length equals 13 residues. V was clipped by 5 bases and J by 6 bases; unmatched bases: 6. Germline V lookup: CDR1 SGHTA, CDR2 FQGNSA. CDR3 sequence reads: CASSHGLAGEQYF. For the CDR3, the DNA is TGTGCCAGCAGCCATGGACTAGCCGGCGAGCAGTACTTC.

This clonotype was seen a few times. This chain links TRBV5-6 with TRBJ2-3, with TRBD2 as a possible D gene (6 bases). V was cut by 1 base and J by 2 bases, with 17 bases left in between. CDR1 SGHDT and CDR2 YYEEEE come from the germline V gene. The CDR3 covers 17 residues. CDR3 sequence: CASSLLGGRQVTDTQYF. CDR3 nucleotides: TGTGCCAGCAGCTTGTTGGGGGGACGGCAGGTCACAGATACGCAGTATTTT.

This chain's CDR3 is CASSILGSNNNEQFF. Written as DNA, the CDR3 is TGTGCCAGCTCGATCTTGGGTTCTAATAACAATGAGCAGTTCTTC. V and J are TRBV18 and TRBJ2-1; D gene uncertain. CDR1 is KGHSH and CDR2 is LQKENI in the germline V gene. Trimming removed 6 bases at V and 5 bases at J, with 17 bases between. The CDR3 extends over 15 amino acids.

This clonotype was observed many times. The chain combines TRBV7-9 with TRBJ2-2, with 7 bases that match TRBD2. The germline gives CDR1 SEHNR, CDR2 FQNEAQ (reference sequence). The CDR3 runs 16 residues. Losses at the gene ends were 4 bases for V and 5 bases for J; bases not matched to a gene: 10. In DNA, the CDR3 is TGTGCCAGCAGCTCTGCGGGGAGGGCCTTTACCGGGGAGCTGTTTTTT. Protein sequence: CASSSAGRAFTGELFF. The full variable domain, its missing parts supplied by reference TRBV7-9 and TRBJ2-2, is DTGVSQNPRHKITKRGQNVTFRCDPISEHNRLYWYRQTLGQGPEFLTYFQNEAQLEKSRLLSDRFSAERPKGSFSTLEIQRTEQGDSAMYLCASSSAGRAFTGELFFGEGSRLTVL.

A few counts support this clonotype. CDR3 region: CASSRGLAGEMAYEQYF. The DNA of the CDR3 is TGTGCCAGCAGCCGGGGACTAGCGGGAGAAATGGCCTACGAGCAGTACTTC. The chain carries TRBV3-1 and TRBJ2-7; TRBD2 matches at 14 bases. Germline values: CDR1 LGHDT, CDR2 YNNKEL (reference sequence). The CDR3 is made up of 17 amino acids. The V and J ends lost 4 bases and 2 bases, in that order; junction bases with no gene match: 7.

This clonotype was counted at least ten times. This chain connects TRBV20-1 to TRBJ2-7; D ambiguous. V lost 2 bases and J lost 0, with 17 bases in between. Germline V gene sequence: CDR1 DFQATT, CDR2 SNEGSKA (reference sequence). This CDR3 is 16 amino acids long. The CDR3 DNA reads TGCAGTGCTAGATTACTGACTGGCTTAAGCTCCTACGAGCAGTACTTC. This translates into CSARLLTGLSSYEQYF.

This clonotype turned up a few times. The chain couples TRBV15 to TRBJ2-1; D perhaps matches TRBD2 (6 bases). Trimming removed 1 base from V and 8 bases from J, with 15 bases in between. This CDR3 has 15 amino acids. The germline gives CDR1 LNHNV, CDR2 YYDKDF (reference sequence). CDR3 region: CATSRGRDPVDEQFF. The DNA for the CDR3 is TGTGCCACCAGCAGAGGGAGGGACCCCGTCGATGAGCAGTTCTTC.

This clonotype was observed at least ten times. The gene calls are TRBV12-3 or TRBV12-4 and TRBJ2-4; maybe TRBD1 (6 bases). The CDR3 is made up of 15 amino acids. V was pared by 2 bases and J by 1 base, with 9 bases between. The CDR3 region has the DNA TGTGCCAGCAGTTTACAGGGGTCGGCCAAAAACATTCAGTACTTC. The encoded protein is CASSLQGSAKNIQYF.

This clonotype was seen many times. The CDR3 protein is CASSLGDSSYEQYF. CDR3 DNA: TGTGCCAGCAGTTTAGGGGACAGCTCCTACGAGCAGTACTTC. The chain combines TRBV12-3 or TRBV12-4 with TRBJ2-7; TRBD1 matches 7 bases. After removal of 1 base from V and 0 bases from J, the junction contained 0 bases not matched to a gene. The CDR3 is 14 residues long.

This chain connects TRBV7-9 to TRBJ2-7; no firm D call. CDR3 length: 12 amino acids. Germline CDR1 and CDR2: SEHNR and FQNEAQ (reference sequence). The V gene lost 4 bases and the J gene lost 6 bases, with 10 bases spanning the gap. The CDR3 DNA sequence: TGTGCCAGCAGCTCCCAGACCTCCGAGCAGTACTTC. Translation gives CASSSQTSEQYF.

This clonotype turned up a few times. The V call is TRBV29-1, the J call TRBJ1-2, with D possibly being TRBD1 (6 bases). The germline V gene encodes CDR1 SQVTM and CDR2 ANQGSEA. The CDR3 spans 13 residues. V was trimmed by 7 bases and J by 4 bases, leaving 16 bases between them. The CDR3 region is CSGGPQGFYGYTF. The CDR3 region has the DNA TGCAGCGGGGGGCCACAGGGATTCTATGGCTACACCTTC.

In its sample, this clonotype was seen many times. In DNA, the CDR3 is TGTGCCAGCGCGGGAGTAGGGGAGACCCAGTACTTC. It encodes CASAGVGETQYF. The rearrangement joins TRBV3-1 to TRBJ2-5, with 7 bases matching TRBD2. CDR3 length: 12 residues. Germline V CDR1 and CDR2: LGHDT, YNNKEL (reference sequence). After removal of 8 bases from V and 5 bases from J, the junction contained 5 bases not matched to a gene.

V is TRBV2 and J is TRBJ1-5; 7 bases line up with TRBD1. Germline V gene data show CDR1 as SNHLY and CDR2 as FYNNEI. V lost 6 bases, J lost 4 bases, and 6 bases stayed unmatched. CDR3 length: 14 residues. The CDR3 DNA sequence: TGTGCCAGCAGGGGAACAGGGGATAATCAGCCCCAGCATTTT. Translation gives CASRGTGDNQPQHF. Full variable domain (missing parts from reference TRBV2 and TRBJ1-5): EPEVTQTPSHQVTQMGQEVILRCVPISNHLYFYWYRQILGQKVEFLVSFYNNEISEKSEIFDDQFSVERPDGSNFTLKIRSTKLEDSAMYFCASRGTGDNQPQHFGDGTRLSIL.

This chain uses TRBV5-1 with TRBJ2-1; 8 nucleotides line up with TRBD2. The V gene end was trimmed by 7 bases and the J gene end by 5 bases; junction bases not matched to a gene: 8. This CDR3 has 14 amino acids. CDR1 is SGHRS, CDR2 YFSETQ, per germline. In DNA form, the CDR3 reads TGCGCCAGCGGACTAGCTTCATACGACAATGAGCAGTTCTTC. Translated, it gives CASGLASYDNEQFF.

The chain combines TRBV20-1 with TRBJ1-6; 8 positions agree with TRBD1. The V gene's germline CDR1 is DFQATT and CDR2 SNEGSKA (reference sequence). This CDR3 spans 15 amino acids. With 3 bases clipped from V and 6 bases from J, the junction kept 7 bases outside the gene matches. CDR3 in DNA: TGCAGTGCTAGGCCGGAAGACAGGGGTAATTCACCCCTCCACTTT. It codes for CSARPEDRGNSPLHF.

V and J are TRBV7-8 and TRBJ2-7, with D perhaps matching TRBD2 (5 bases). V shed 2 bases and J shed 2 bases, with 10 bases lying between them. CDR1 and CDR2 from the germline V gene are SGHVS and FQNEAQ. The CDR3 sequence is 14 residues long. The CDR3 DNA is TGTGCCAGCAGCTTATATCAGGAGGCCTACGAGCAGTACTTC. Protein product: CASSLYQEAYEQYF.

The table lists this clonotype with many counts. The CDR3, as DNA: TGTGCCAGCAGCTTAAGGGGGGGCCAGCAGGGCAATGAGCAGTTCTTC. This translates into CASSLRGGQQGNEQFF. The rearrangement joins TRBV7-2 to TRBJ2-1; possibly TRBD2 for D (7 bases). V lost 2 bases and J lost 6, with 17 bases in between. Germline assignment: CDR1 SGHTA and CDR2 FQGNSA. The CDR3 covers 16 residues.

The chain recombines TRBV20-1 with TRBJ2-4; perhaps TRBD2 as D (5 bases). Trimming took off 6 bases at V and 0 bases at J, with 18 bases between the two ends. The CDR3 runs to 16 residues. CDR1 DFQATT and CDR2 SNEGSKA come from the germline V gene (reference sequence). CDR3 DNA sequence: TGCAGTGCAACCTCTGGGCAAGGACTAGCCAAAAACATTCAGTACTTC. This translates into CSATSGQGLAKNIQYF.

Many counts were recorded for this clonotype. The J gene is TRBJ2-5, the V gene TRBV5-1; 8 bases line up with TRBD1. The CDR3 totals 15 residues. Germline CDR1 and CDR2: SGHRS and YFSETQ. V was clipped by 4 bases and J by 3 bases; unmatched bases: 8. The CDR3 is CASSRTGTGEETQYF. In DNA, the CDR3 is TGCGCCAGCAGCAGAACCGGGACAGGAGAAGAGACCCAGTACTTC.

This clonotype was observed a handful of times. The chain has TRBV30 and TRBJ2-1; D might be TRBD2 (6 bases). There are 12 residues in the CDR3. CDR1 and CDR2 (germline): GTSNPN, SVGIG (reference sequence). The ends were cut back, 3 bases at V and 6 bases at J, with 9 bases in the middle. For the CDR3, the DNA is TGTGCCTGGAGCGCGGGATCCAATGAGCAGTTCTTC. Translation gives CAWSAGSNEQFF.